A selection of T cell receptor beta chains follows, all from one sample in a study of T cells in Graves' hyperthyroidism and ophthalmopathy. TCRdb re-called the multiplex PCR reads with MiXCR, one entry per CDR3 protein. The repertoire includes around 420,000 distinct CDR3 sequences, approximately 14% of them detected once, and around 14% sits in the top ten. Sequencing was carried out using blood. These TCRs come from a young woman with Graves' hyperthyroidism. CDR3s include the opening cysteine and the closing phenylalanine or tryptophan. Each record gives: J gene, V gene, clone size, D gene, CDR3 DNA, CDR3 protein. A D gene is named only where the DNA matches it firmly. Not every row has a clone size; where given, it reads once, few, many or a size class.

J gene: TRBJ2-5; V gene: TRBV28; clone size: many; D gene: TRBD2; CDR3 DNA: TGTGCCAGCAGTCCAGCGGGGGGGCGAGTGGAGACCCAGTACTTC; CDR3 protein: CASSPAGGRVETQYF
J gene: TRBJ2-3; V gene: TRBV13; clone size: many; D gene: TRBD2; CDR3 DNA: TGTGCCAGCAGCTCGCCGGGACTAGCCGCACTTCACACAGATACGCAGTATTTT; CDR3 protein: CASSSPGLAALHTDTQYF
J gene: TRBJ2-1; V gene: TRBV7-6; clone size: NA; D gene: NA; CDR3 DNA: TGTGCCAGCAGCCCATTCGGGAGCTCCTACAATGAGCAGTTCTTC; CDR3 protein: CASSPFGSSYNEQFF
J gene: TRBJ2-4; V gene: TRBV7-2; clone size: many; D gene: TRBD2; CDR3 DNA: TGTGCCAGCAGCATTAGCGGGGGCCTTAAAGCCAAAAACATTCAGTACTTC; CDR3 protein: CASSISGGLKAKNIQYF
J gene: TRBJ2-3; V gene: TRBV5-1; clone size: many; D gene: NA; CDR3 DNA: TGCGCCAGCAGCTTGGGACAGGCGGGGGATACGCAGTATTTT; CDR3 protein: CASSLGQAGDTQYF
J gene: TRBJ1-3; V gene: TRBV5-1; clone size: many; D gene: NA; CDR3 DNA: TGCGCCAGCAGCTTGGAATGGCCAACCTCTGGAAACACCATATATTTT; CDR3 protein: CASSLEWPTSGNTIYF
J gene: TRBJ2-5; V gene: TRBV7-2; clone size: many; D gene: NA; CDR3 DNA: TGTGCCAGCCACGCAGGGTTTGGGTACCAAGAGACCCAGTACTTC; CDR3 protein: CASHAGFGYQETQYF
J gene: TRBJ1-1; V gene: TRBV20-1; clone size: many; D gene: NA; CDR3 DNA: TGCAGTGCTAGCAAGGGCGACACTGAAGCTTTCTTT; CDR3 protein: CSASKGDTEAFF
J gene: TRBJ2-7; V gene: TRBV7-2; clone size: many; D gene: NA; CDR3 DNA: TGTGCCAGCAGCTTAGATCCGGGAGACTCCTACGAGCAGTACTTC; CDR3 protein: CASSLDPGDSYEQYF
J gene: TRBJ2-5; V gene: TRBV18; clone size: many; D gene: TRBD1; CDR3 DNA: TGTGCCAGCTCAGCTAGACAGGGGGCAACGGTCCAGACCCAGTACTTC; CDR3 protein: CASSARQGATVQTQYF
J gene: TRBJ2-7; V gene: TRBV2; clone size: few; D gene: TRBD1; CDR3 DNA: TGTGCCAGCAGCGTGGCTGGGACAGAACTTTACGAGCAGTACTTC; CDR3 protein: CASSVAGTELYEQYF
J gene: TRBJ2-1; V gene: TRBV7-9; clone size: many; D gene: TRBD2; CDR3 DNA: TGTGCCAGCAGCCGACTAGCCCAGCCTACCCGGAGGAATGAGCAGTTCTTC; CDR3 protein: CASSRLAQPTRRNEQFF
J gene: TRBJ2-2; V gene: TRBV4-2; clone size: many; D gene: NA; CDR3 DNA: TGTGCCAGCAGCCAATCCCGCGGGGTCACCGGGGAGCTGTTTTTT; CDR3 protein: CASSQSRGVTGELFF
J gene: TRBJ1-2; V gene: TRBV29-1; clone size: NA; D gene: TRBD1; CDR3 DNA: TGCAGCGGAGACAGGGGCGGGGAGGGTTTCTATGGCTACACCTTC; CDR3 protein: CSGDRGGEGFYGYTF
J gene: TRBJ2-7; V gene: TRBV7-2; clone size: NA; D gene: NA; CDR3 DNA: TGTGCCAGCAGCTTCATCCTATACTACGAGCAGTACTTC; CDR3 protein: CASSFILYYEQYF
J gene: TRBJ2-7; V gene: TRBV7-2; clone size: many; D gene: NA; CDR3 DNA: TGTGCCAGCAGCTTAGGAGGGCGGGGAGGCGAGCAGTACTTC; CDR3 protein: CASSLGGRGGEQYF
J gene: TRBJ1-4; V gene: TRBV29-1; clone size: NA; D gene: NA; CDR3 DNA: TGCAGCGCATTCCTGGGGGAAAAACTGTTTTTT; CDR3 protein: CSAFLGEKLFF
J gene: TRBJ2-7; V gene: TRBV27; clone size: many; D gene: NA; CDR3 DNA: TGTGCCAGCAGTTTGGGGGGGCTAAGCTCCTACGAGCAGTACTTC; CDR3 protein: CASSLGGLSSYEQYF
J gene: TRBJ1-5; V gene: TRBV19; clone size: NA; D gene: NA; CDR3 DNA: TGTGCCAGTACCGTACGGGCAGGCAATCAGCCCCAGCATTTT; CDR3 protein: CASTVRAGNQPQHF
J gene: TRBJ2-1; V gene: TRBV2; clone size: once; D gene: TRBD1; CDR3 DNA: TGTGCCAGCAGCGGGGGGACAGGGGTGAATGAGCAGTTCTTC; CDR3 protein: CASSGGTGVNEQFF
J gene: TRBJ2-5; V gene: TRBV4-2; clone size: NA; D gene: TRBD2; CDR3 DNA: TGTGCCAGCAGCCAAGGACTAGCGGCCCAAGAGACCCAGTACTTC; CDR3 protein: CASSQGLAAQETQYF
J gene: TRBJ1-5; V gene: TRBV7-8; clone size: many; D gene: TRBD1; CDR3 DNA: TGTGCCAGCAGCTCGGTTGAGCAGGGGGCCCTCAATCAGCCCCAGCATTTT; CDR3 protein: CASSSVEQGALNQPQHF
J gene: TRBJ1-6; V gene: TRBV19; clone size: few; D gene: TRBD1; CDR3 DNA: TGTGCCAGTAGTCTAACAGGGGCTTCACCCCTCCACTTT; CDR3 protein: CASSLTGASPLHF
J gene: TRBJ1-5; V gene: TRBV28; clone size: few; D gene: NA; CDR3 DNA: TGTGCCAGCAGTTCCCACGAGTGGGGCGGCAATCAGCCCCAGCATTTT; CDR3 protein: CASSSHEWGGNQPQHF
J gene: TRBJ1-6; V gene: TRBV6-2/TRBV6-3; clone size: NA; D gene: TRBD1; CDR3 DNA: TGTGCCAGCAGTTACGACAGGGTGAATAATTCACCCCTCCACTTT; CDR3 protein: CASSYDRVNNSPLHF
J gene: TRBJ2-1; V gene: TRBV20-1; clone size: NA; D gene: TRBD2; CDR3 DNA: TGCAGTGCTAGAGGCTCTAGCGGGGGGGTAGGCAATGAGCAGTTCTTC; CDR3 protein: CSARGSSGGVGNEQFF
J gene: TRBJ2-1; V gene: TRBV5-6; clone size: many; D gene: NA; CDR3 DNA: TGTGCCAGCAGCTTGGTTAAGTATGAGCAGTTCTTC; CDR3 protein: CASSLVKYEQFF
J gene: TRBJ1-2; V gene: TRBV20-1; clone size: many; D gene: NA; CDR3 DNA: TGCAGTGCTAGAGCAACCCCCGGAGGCCTTGGCTATGGCTACACCTTC; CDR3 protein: CSARATPGGLGYGYTF
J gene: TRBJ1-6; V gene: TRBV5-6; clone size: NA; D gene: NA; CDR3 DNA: TGTGCCAGCAGCTTGGAAACCCCCAGAGTTTGGTCACCCCTCCACTTT; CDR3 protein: CASSLETPRVWSPLHF
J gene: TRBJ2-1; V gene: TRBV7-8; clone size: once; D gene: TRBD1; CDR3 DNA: TGTGCCAGCAGCCCGGACAGGACACGCTACAATGAGCAGTTCTTC; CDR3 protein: CASSPDRTRYNEQFF
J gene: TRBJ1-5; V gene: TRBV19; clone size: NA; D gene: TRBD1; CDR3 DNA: TGTGCCAGTAGGGGGGACAGTGGCAATCAGCCCCAGCATTTT; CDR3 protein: CASRGDSGNQPQHF
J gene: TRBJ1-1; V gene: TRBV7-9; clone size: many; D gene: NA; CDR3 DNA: TGTGCCAGCAGCTTTGCCGGGCAGGGCACTGAAGCTTTCTTT; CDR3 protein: CASSFAGQGTEAFF
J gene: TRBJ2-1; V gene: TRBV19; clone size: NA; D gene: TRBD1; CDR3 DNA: TGTGCCAGTAGTCGGACAGGGTATGAGCAGTTCTTC; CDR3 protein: CASSRTGYEQFF
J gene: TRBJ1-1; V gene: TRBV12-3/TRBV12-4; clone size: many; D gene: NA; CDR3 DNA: TGTGCCAGCAGCTTAGCAGGGAACACTGAAGCTTTCTTT; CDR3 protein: CASSLAGNTEAFF
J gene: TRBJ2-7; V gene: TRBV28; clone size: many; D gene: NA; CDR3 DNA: TGTGCCAGCAGTTTTGGGGTTTCCGAGCAGTACTTC; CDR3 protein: CASSFGVSEQYF
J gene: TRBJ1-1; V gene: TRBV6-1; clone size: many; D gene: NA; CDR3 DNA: TGTGCCAGCAGTGAAGTTCTGGGATCTGGAACTGAAGCTTTCTTT; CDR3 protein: CASSEVLGSGTEAFF
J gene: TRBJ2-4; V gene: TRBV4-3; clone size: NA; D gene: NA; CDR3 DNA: TGCGCCAGCAGCCAAGATCGCGGGGTTGGAAACATTCAGTACTTC; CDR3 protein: CASSQDRGVGNIQYF
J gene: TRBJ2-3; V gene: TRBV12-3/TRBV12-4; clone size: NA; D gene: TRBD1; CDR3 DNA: TGTGCCAGCAGTCCGCCGGGACAGTGGGTAGATACGCAGTATTTT; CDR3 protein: CASSPPGQWVDTQYF
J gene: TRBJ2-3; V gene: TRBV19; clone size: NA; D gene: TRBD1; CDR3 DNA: TGTGCCAGTAGTATAGGTAGGACAGGAGTTAGCACAGATACGCAGTATTTT; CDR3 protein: CASSIGRTGVSTDTQYF
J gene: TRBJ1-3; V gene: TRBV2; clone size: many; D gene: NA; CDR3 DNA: TGTGCCAGCAGTGAATATAGGCTCTCTGGAAACACCATATATTTT; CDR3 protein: CASSEYRLSGNTIYF